The clone carrying this TCR beta chain has ten or more counts. The antigen is not known. This entry comes from a study of regulatory T cells in long-lasting Graves disease. The wider study: Newly diagnosed Graves' patients had under 3 months of antithyroid drugs. The study, taken as a whole, reports: Favoring TRBV28, TRBJ1-2 and TRBJ2-5 was a feature seen in persistent disease. Persistent Graves' patients showed less TCR diversity than newly diagnosed patients showed. Peripheral blood was the sole material, not thyroid tissue.

The CDR3 has 14 residues. The V segment lost 5 bases and the J segment 7 bases; nucleotides outside the gene matches: 2. Looked up from germline, CDR1 is SGHAT and CDR2 is FQNNGV. This sample's time point: newly diagnosed GD, antithyroid drugs for less than 3 months. The TCR library was made from RNA that had been extracted from PBMCs in TRIzol. For TCR beta, libraries came from iRepertoire HTBI primers and Arm-PCR of CDR3 regions. TCRdb re-derived calls from the multiplex PCR reads in MiXCR, one entry per CDR3 protein. The table shows about 370,000 distinct CDR3 sequences, with roughly 15% occurring only once.

This sample comprised peripheral blood mononuclear cells (PBMCs), obtained at new diagnosis, from a patient treated with antithyroid drugs. The receptor was derived from a female donor with Graves disease. The chain joins TRBV11-2 to TRBJ1-6; 10 bases align to TRBD1. The CDR3 here is CASSRTGGNSPLHF. In DNA, the CDR3 is TGTGCCAGCAGCAGGACAGGGGGGAATTCACCCCTCCACTTT.